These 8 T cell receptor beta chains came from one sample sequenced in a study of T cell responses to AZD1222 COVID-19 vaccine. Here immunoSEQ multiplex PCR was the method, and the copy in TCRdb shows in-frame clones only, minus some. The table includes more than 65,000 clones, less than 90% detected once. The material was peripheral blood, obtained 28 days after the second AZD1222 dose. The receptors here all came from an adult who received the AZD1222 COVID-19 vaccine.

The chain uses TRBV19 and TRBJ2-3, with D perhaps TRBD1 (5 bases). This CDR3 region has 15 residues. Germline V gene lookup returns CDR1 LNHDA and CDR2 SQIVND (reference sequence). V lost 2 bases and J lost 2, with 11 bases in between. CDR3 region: CASSISTGSTDTQYF. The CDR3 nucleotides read TGTGCCAGTAGTATAAGCACAGGATCCACAGATACGCAGTATTTT.

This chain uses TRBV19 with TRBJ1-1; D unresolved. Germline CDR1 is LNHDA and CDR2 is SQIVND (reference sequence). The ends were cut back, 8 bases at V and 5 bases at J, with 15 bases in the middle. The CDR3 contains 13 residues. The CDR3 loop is CASHSGKRTEAFF. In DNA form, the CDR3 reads TGTGCCAGTCATTCCGGAAAAAGGACTGAAGCTTTCTTT.

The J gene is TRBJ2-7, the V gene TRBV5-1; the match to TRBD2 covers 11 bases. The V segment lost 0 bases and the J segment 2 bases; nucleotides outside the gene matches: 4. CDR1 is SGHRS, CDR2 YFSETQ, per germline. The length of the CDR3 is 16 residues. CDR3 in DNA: TGCGCCAGCAGCTTGGTGCCGACTAGCGGGACCTACGAGCAGTACTTC. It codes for CASSLVPTSGTYEQYF.

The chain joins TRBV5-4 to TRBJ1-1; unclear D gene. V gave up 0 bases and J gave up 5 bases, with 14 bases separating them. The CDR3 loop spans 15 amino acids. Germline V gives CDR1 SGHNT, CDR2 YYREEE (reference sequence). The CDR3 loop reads CASSLESGVGTEAFF. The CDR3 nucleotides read TGTGCCAGCAGCTTGGAATCCGGGGTGGGGACTGAAGCTTTCTTT.

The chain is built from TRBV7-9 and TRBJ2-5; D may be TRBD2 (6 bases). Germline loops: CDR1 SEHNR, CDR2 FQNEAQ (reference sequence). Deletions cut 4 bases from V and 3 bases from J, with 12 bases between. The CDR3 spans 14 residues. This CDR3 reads CASSSGTYEETQYF. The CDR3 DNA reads TGTGCCAGCAGCTCGGGGACTTACGAAGAGACCCAGTACTTC. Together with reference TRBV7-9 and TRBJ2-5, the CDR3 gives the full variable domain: DTGVSQNPRHKITKRGQNVTFRCDPISEHNRLYWYRQTLGQGPEFLTYFQNEAQLEKSRLLSDRFSAERPKGSFSTLEIQRTEQGDSAMYLCASSSGTYEETQYFGPGTRLLVL.

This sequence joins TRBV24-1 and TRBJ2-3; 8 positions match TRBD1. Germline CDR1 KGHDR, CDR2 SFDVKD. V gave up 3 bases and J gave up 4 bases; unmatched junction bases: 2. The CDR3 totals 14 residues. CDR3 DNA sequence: TGTGCCACCAGTGATACAGGGGGTGCAGATACGCAGTATTTT. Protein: CATSDTGGADTQYF.

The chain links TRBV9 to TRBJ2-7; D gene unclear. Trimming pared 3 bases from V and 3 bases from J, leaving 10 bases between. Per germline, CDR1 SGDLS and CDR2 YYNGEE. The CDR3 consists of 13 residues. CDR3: CASSGGSGYEQYF. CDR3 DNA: TGTGCCAGCAGCGGTGGATCAGGCTACGAGCAGTACTTC.

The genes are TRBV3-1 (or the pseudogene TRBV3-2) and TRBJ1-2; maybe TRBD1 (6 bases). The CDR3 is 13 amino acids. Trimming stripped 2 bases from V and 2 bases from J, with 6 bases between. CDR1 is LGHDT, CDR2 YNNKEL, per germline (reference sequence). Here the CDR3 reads CASSQQGNYGYTF. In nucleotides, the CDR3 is TGTGCCAGCAGCCAACAGGGGAACTATGGCTACACCTTC.